This T cell receptor (beta chain) was sequenced for a study of blood T cell repertoires in COVID-19. Study overall: Specimens from acute and convalescent COVID-19 originated in the United States, Italy and Spain. Sources were T cells, B-cell-depleted T cells, or PBMCs; the material itself was cDNA or gDNA.

The CDR3 sequence is 13 residues long. The V and J ends lost 7 bases and 8 bases respectively, with 14 bases between them. In germline, CDR1 is PRHDT, CDR2 FYEKMQ (reference sequence). Original handling: Amplification from reference gene primers served as the basis for estimated nucleated cell counts. The repertoire was sequenced with immunoSEQ multiplex PCR; TCRdb's copy has only in-frame clones and lacks some. That table supplies the V and J calls and clone size; D and trimming were determined from the DNA. The sample holds some 200,000 clones, 80% to 90% seen once. This clone appeared a single time.

The receptor comes from a woman in her forties or fifties with active or convalescent COVID-19. What was sequenced was peripheral blood. The chain recombines TRBV13 with TRBJ1-4; D gene ambiguous. CDR3 nucleotides: TGTGCCAGCACCCGCGGAGGGAGCGAAAAACTGTTTTTT. It yields the protein CASTRGGSEKLFF.